This entry is about one TCR beta chain. The read halts 3 residues ahead of the CDR3 end, with the missing end drawn from the germline J gene. The table came from immunoSEQ multiplex PCR; TCRdb's copy has only in-frame clones and leaves some out. The sample holds roughly 30,000 clones. Germline V gene data show CDR1 as SGHAT and CDR2 as FQNNGV. V trimming: 1 base; J trimming: 9 bases; junction bases outside the gene matches: 3. The CDR3 runs to 13 residues. These data belong to a study of T cells in women clearing cervical HPV infection. Study-wide background: Blood came at first lesion visit for cases, post-clearance for controls.

This chain connects TRBV11-2 to TRBJ2-1, with 7 bases fitting TRBD1. Material for sequencing was blood buffy coat. The receptor comes from a woman between 18 and 69 years old with a cervical HPV16 infection that either progressed to CIN3+ or cleared (not recorded which). The CDR3 DNA, read in part, is TGTGCCAGCAGCTTAGGGGACAGAACTGAG. It is translated as CASSLGDRTE. In full, the CDR3 reads CASSLGDRTEQFF.